This T cell receptor beta chain was retrieved from a study of Ad26.COV2.S vaccination and SARS-CoV-2 variants. The wider study: Participants got Ad26.COV2.S intramuscularly, once or twice 56 days apart.

Treatment defined: some 20 received Ad26.COV2.S at low or high dose, single or two shots; several received placebo; per-sample allocation not given. After the first vaccine or placebo injection, samples were drawn on day 63. Vaccination used an Ad26 vector expressing Wuhan-strain SARS-CoV-2 spike. Overall study results and limits: It is possible that the TCR breadth and depth analyses underestimated the total T cell responses.

As to this clone: Its cognate antigen is unknown.

There are 15 residues in the CDR3. Looked up from germline, CDR1 is MNHEY and CDR2 is SVGEGT. Trimming at V came to 5 bases and at J to 7 bases, leaving 8 bases not matched to a gene. Profiled with immunoSEQ multiplex PCR; TCRdb holds only in-frame clones, not every one. The table has about 350,000 clones, less than 90% seen once; the top ten hold around 6.1%. The chain combines TRBV6-2 or TRBV6-3 with TRBJ1-5; TRBD1 matches 10 bases. Sequencing was performed on peripheral blood, taken in a trial of Ad26.COV2.S vaccine versus placebo. This receptor was taken from a person aged 18-60 years who received the Ad26.COV2.S COVID-19 vaccine or a placebo. Here the CDR3 reads CASSPLPDRGQPQHF. In DNA, the CDR3 is TGTGCCAGCAGTCCCCTTCCGGACAGGGGGCAGCCCCAGCATTTT.